The 12 T cell receptor beta chains listed next were all sequenced from one sample in a study of blood T cell repertoires in COVID-19. TCRdb's table, derived via immunoSEQ multiplex PCR, lists solely in-frame clones and lacks some. This sample yields around 250,000 clones, of which approximately 86% are seen a single time; over 8% belongs to the top ten. Sequencing input: peripheral blood. Every receptor here comes from a man aged 35-49 years with active or convalescent COVID-19.

V usage is TRBV19 and J usage is TRBJ2-3; D gene unclear. Per the germline V gene, CDR1 is LNHDA and CDR2 is SQIVND (reference sequence). The CDR3 length is 12 residues. Trimming removed 5 bases at V and 3 bases at J, with 6 bases between. CDR3 sequence: CASSPSTDTQYF. The DNA for the CDR3 is TGTGCCAGTAGTCCGAGTACAGATACGCAGTATTTT.

The chain employs TRBV24-1 and TRBJ2-3; possible D gene TRBD1, 8 bases. Looked up from germline, CDR1 is KGHDR and CDR2 is SFDVKD. The CDR3 spans 16 residues. Trimming cost V 4 bases and J 5 bases, with 18 bases left between them. CDR3 loop: CATSDPTGGDRDTQYF. CDR3 in DNA: TGTGCCACCAGTGACCCCACAGGGGGGGACAGAGATACGCAGTATTTT.

The chain employs TRBV6-5 and TRBJ2-3; tentative D call: TRBD1 (5 bases). Trimming took off 2 bases at V and 12 bases at J, with 12 bases between the two ends. Germline loops: CDR1 MNHEY, CDR2 SVGAGI. This CDR3 contains 12 residues. CDR3 region: CASSYRGVGQYF. In nucleotides, the CDR3 is TGTGCCAGCAGTTACAGGGGCGTGGGCCAGTATTTT.

The chain is built from TRBV29-1 and TRBJ2-1; the D gene is possibly TRBD2 (5 bases). The V end was cut by 6 bases, the J end by 4 bases, with 10 bases between. The CDR3 runs 12 residues. Germline CDR1 and CDR2: SQVTM and ANQGSEA. Here the CDR3 reads CSVRDFYNEQFF. Written as DNA, the CDR3 is TGCAGCGTCCGGGATTTTTACAATGAGCAGTTCTTC.

The chain uses TRBV19 and TRBJ1-6; 7 bases fit TRBD1. The germline gives CDR1 LNHDA, CDR2 SQIVND (reference sequence). V dropped 6 bases and J dropped 0; count of bases not matched to a gene: 8. This CDR3 is built from 17 residues. The CDR3 DNA reads as TGTGCCAGTAGCCCGACAGGGAGCGGCTCCTATAATTCACCCCTCCACTTT. It yields the protein CASSPTGSGSYNSPLHF.

V and J are TRBV6-5 and TRBJ2-7, with a possible D match to TRBD2 (6 bases). The CDR3 has 13 residues. V was clipped by 9 bases and J by 3 bases, with 15 bases between them. Per germline, CDR1 MNHEY and CDR2 SVGAGI. CDR3 DNA sequence: TGTGCCAGTGGGATTAGCGGAAACTACGAGCAGTACTTC. Translated: CASGISGNYEQYF.

The chain combines TRBV5-6 with TRBJ1-4; 10 nucleotides agree with TRBD1. Germline trimming cut 4 bases from V and 8 bases from J; bases unmatched to any gene: 8. CDR3 length equals 15 residues. Germline CDR1 is SGHDT and CDR2 is YYEEEE. DNA for the CDR3: TGTGCCAGCAGCCAGGCGGGACAGGGGTACGAAAAACTGTTTTTT. It yields the protein CASSQAGQGYEKLFF. Based on the CDR3 plus reference TRBV5-6 and TRBJ1-4, the full variable domain is DAGVTQSPTHLIKTRGQQVTLRCSPKSGHDTVSWYQQALGQGPQFIFQYYEEEERQRGNFPDRFSGHQFPNYSSELNVNALLLGDSALYLCASSQAGQGYEKLFFGSGTQLSVL.

The chain combines TRBV19 with TRBJ1-1, with a possible D match to TRBD1 (5 bases). V lost 9 bases, J lost 3 bases, and 14 bases lay in between. CDR3 length: 13 residues. The germline V gene encodes CDR1 LNHDA and CDR2 SQIVND (reference sequence). The CDR3 DNA reads as TGTGCCAGCCCGGGCTCGGGGGACACTGAAGCTTTCTTT. Its protein product is CASPGSGDTEAFF.

This clone has only one observation. The rearrangement links TRBV7-9 to TRBJ2-2; TRBD2 might be the D (6 bases). The V gene lost 3 bases and the J gene lost 0 bases, with 14 bases spanning the gap. This CDR3 is 17 amino acids long. CDR1 and CDR2 from the germline V gene are SEHNR and FQNEAQ (reference sequence). DNA for the CDR3: TGTGCCAGCAGCTTTTGGGGACTTTTCGCGAACACCGGGGAGCTGTTTTTT. This sequence encodes CASSFWGLFANTGELFF. The variable domain in full, with the rest retrieved from reference TRBV7-9 and TRBJ2-2, is DTGVSQNPRHKITKRGQNVTFRCDPISEHNRLYWYRQTLGQGPEFLTYFQNEAQLEKSRLLSDRFSAERPKGSFSTLEIQRTEQGDSAMYLCASSFWGLFANTGELFFGEGSRLTVL.

The CDR3 here is CATSDSLSGYGYTF. The CDR3 nucleotides read TGTGCCACCAGTGATTCTCTCAGTGGCTATGGCTACACCTTC. The V gene is TRBV24-1, the J gene TRBJ1-2, with no clear D. Germline CDR1 and CDR2: KGHDR and SFDVKD. V was trimmed by 2 bases and J by 4 bases, leaving 10 bases between them. This CDR3 is built from 14 residues.

J is TRBJ2-1 and V is TRBV19, with 8 bases aligning to TRBD1. The V and J ends lost 5 bases and 5 bases, in that order; junction bases with no gene match: 5. This CDR3 is built from 14 residues. Per the germline V gene, CDR1 is LNHDA and CDR2 is SQIVND (reference sequence). CDR3 sequence (DNA): TGTGCCAGTAGTCAGCAGGGGGCAAACAATGAGCAGTTCTTC. It encodes CASSQQGANNEQFF.

As concerns this clone: Additional DNA sequences in this sample encode the identical CDR3. The chain carries TRBV5-4 and TRBJ2-5, with TRBD1 matching 7 bases. This CDR3 has 14 residues. J gave up 1 base and V 0 bases, and 0 bases lay outside the gene matches. The germline CDR1 and CDR2 sequences are SGHNT and YYREEE (reference sequence). The CDR3: CASSLGTGQETQYF. CDR3 coding DNA: TGTGCCAGCAGCTTGGGGACAGGCCAAGAGACCCAGTACTTC.